Below, 18 T cell receptor beta chains from the same sample are listed, as sequenced in a study of Ad26.COV2.S vaccination and SARS-CoV-2 variants. TCRdb keeps only in-frame clones here, not all; method: immunoSEQ multiplex PCR. Of about 480,000 clones detected, around nine tenths appear once; the ten largest clones hold over 10%. Treatment: roughly 19 received Ad26.COV2.S at low or high dose, single or two shots; about 5 received placebo; per-sample allocation not given. Collection of the samples took place on day 63 after the first injection of vaccine or placebo. The input for sequencing was peripheral blood, taken in a trial of Ad26.COV2.S vaccine versus placebo. These receptors were taken from a person between 18 and 65 years old who received the Ad26.COV2.S COVID-19 vaccine or a placebo.

V and J are TRBV28 and TRBJ1-4; no firm D call. V was pared by 7 bases and J by 0 bases, with 12 bases between. The CDR3 totals 15 residues. The germline V gene has CDR1 MDHEN and CDR2 SYDVKM. This chain's CDR3 is CASNRITATNEKLFF. For the CDR3, the DNA is TGTGCCAGCAATAGGATAACCGCAACTAATGAAAAACTGTTTTTT.

This clone was observed a handful of times. This sequence may be a read error, since a much larger clone differs from it by one base. The chain recombines TRBV11-2 with TRBJ1-3, with TRBD1 identical over 7 bases. Germline CDR1 and CDR2: SGHAT and FQNNGV. The CDR3 consists of 14 residues. Trimming cost V 5 bases and J 2 bases; bases outside gene matches: 3. The CDR3 coding sequence is TGTGCCAGCAGCCCAGACAGGGCTGGAAACACCATATATTTT. Protein: CASSPDRAGNTIYF.

The chain links TRBV19 to TRBJ1-5; D unclear. Per the germline V gene, CDR1 is LNHDA and CDR2 is SQIVND (reference sequence). This CDR3 comprises 15 residues. V lost 1 base and J lost 1, with 8 bases in between. CDR3 DNA: TGTGCCAGTAGTATAGTTATATCGAGCAATCAGCCCCAGCATTTT. Translated, it gives CASSIVISSNQPQHF.

The V and J genes are TRBV5-1 and TRBJ2-4, with 8 positions matching TRBD1. CDR3 length equals 15 residues. The J segment lost 5 bases and the V segment lost 6 bases, leaving 10 bases of the junction unmatched. Germline values: CDR1 SGHRS, CDR2 YFSETQ. The chain's CDR3 is CASNHYRGAENIQYF. The CDR3 DNA reads TGCGCCAGCAACCACTACAGGGGGGCAGAAAACATTCAGTACTTC.

This chain connects TRBV4-2 to TRBJ2-6, with 10 positions matching TRBD2. V shed 4 bases and J 3 bases; nucleotides not matched to a gene: 12. The CDR3 runs to 19 residues. Germline loops: CDR1 LGHNA, CDR2 YNFKEQ. The CDR3 reads CASSPRRLAGVGGANVLTF. Written as DNA, the CDR3 is TGTGCCAGCAGCCCCCGGCGGCTAGCGGGAGTCGGTGGGGCCAACGTCCTGACTTTC.

The chain joins TRBV15 to TRBJ1-3; TRBD1 matches at 9 bases. Unmatched junction bases numbered 2, after V lost 3 bases and J lost 2 bases. Germline-derived CDR1 and CDR2 are LNHNV and YYDKDF (reference sequence). This CDR3 is built from 15 residues. The CDR3 region has the DNA TGTGCCACCAGCAGCAGGGACAGGGCTGGAAACACCATATATTTT. This encodes CATSSRDRAGNTIYF.

The rearrangement uses TRBV29-1 and TRBJ2-7, with D uncertain. Trimming left V 5 bases short and J 4 bases short, with 21 bases between. Germline loops: CDR1 SQVTM, CDR2 ANQGSEA. CDR3 length: 15 amino acids. The CDR3 is CSVSGRAAARYEQYF. The CDR3 DNA is TGCAGCGTTAGTGGTCGGGCCGCAGCCCGGTACGAGCAGTACTTC.

The chain combines TRBV5-4 with TRBJ2-3, with 8 bases identical to TRBD2. The CDR3 covers 19 residues. The trim removed 0 bases at V and 0 bases at J, leaving 12 bases unmatched. CDR1 and CDR2 from the germline V gene are SGHNT and YYREEE (reference sequence). This chain's CDR3 is CASSLGPGRAHYSTDTQYF. The DNA of the CDR3 is TGTGCCAGCAGCTTGGGACCCGGGAGGGCCCACTATAGCACAGATACGCAGTATTTT.

The chain uses TRBV7-2 and TRBJ2-2; 7 bases are shared with TRBD2. Germline CDR1 reads SGHTA; CDR2 reads FQGNSA. The CDR3 totals 16 residues. V gave up 1 base and J gave up 0 bases; unmatched junction bases: 2. For the CDR3, the DNA is TGTGCCAGCAGCTTAGTGGCGGGAGCGAACACCGGGGAGCTGTTTTTT. Its translation: CASSLVAGANTGELFF.

J is TRBJ2-1 and V is TRBV6-2 or TRBV6-3, with 7 bases identical to TRBD2. The CDR3 runs to 13 residues. The J segment lost 12 bases and the V segment lost 2 bases, leaving 7 bases of the junction unmatched. In germline, CDR1 is MNHEY, CDR2 SVGEGT. The CDR3 coding sequence is TGTGCCAGCAGTTACAGGGCGGGAGCGGGGCAGTTCTTC. Its translation: CASSYRAGAGQFF.

The rearrangement links TRBV6-1 to TRBJ2-7; 8 bases map to TRBD2. Trimming removed 2 bases from V and 6 bases from J; junction bases left unmatched: 9. Germline V gene sequence: CDR1 MNHNS, CDR2 SASEGT. The CDR3 is made up of 15 amino acids. As DNA, the CDR3 is TGTGCCAGCAGTGAAATGGTAGCGGGAACTTTCGAGCAGTACTTC. Translation gives CASSEMVAGTFEQYF.

The gene calls are TRBV7-2 and TRBJ2-1; D gene ambiguous. This CDR3 is 16 amino acids long. From germline, CDR1 is SGHTA and CDR2 FQGNSA. Trimming cost V 1 base and J 0 bases, with 10 bases left between them. CDR3 DNA sequence: TGTGCCAGCAGCTTAGACCCCCAGAGCTCCTACAATGAGCAGTTCTTC. Amino acids: CASSLDPQSSYNEQFF.

The V gene is TRBV9, the J gene TRBJ2-1; maybe TRBD2 (6 bases). Germline loops: CDR1 SGDLS, CDR2 YYNGEE. Trimming left V 0 bases short and J 8 bases short, with 9 bases between. This CDR3 contains 13 residues. The CDR3 coding sequence is TGTGCCAGCAGCGTAGTCACTAGCCATGAGCAGTTCTTC. Its protein product is CASSVVTSHEQFF. Variable domain in full (rest from reference TRBV9 and TRBJ2-1): DSGVTQTPKHLITATGQRVTLRCSPRSGDLSVYWYQQSLDQGLQFLIQYYNGEERAKGNILERFSAQQFPDLHSELNLSSLELGDSALYFCASSVVTSHEQFFGPGTRLTVL.

The rearrangement links TRBV2 to TRBJ1-5, with unresolved D. Germline values: CDR1 SNHLY, CDR2 FYNNEI. Trimming stripped 6 bases from V and 9 bases from J, with 18 bases between. The CDR3 sequence is 14 residues long. The CDR3 region is CASRLRHGVWPQHF. DNA of the CDR3: TGTGCCAGCAGACTCAGACACGGGGTCTGGCCCCAGCATTTT.

This clone was observed once. The chain employs TRBV19 and TRBJ2-1; D is uncertain. Germline lookup yields CDR1 LNHDA and CDR2 SQIVND (reference sequence). CDR3 length: 13 amino acids. The V and J ends lost 3 bases and 2 bases respectively, with 5 bases between them. CDR3 nucleotide sequence: TGTGCCAGTAGTATGACCACCTACAATGAGCAGTTCTTC. Protein sequence: CASSMTTYNEQFF.

The CDR3 nucleotides read TGTGCCTGGAGAGGAACAGGTAGCAATCAGCCCCAGCATTTT. Protein sequence: CAWRGTGSNQPQHF. The rearrangement links TRBV30 to TRBJ1-5, with D possibly TRBD1 on 5 matching bases. Trimming took 3 bases from V and 0 from J, leaving 9 bases between them. CDR3 length equals 14 residues. CDR1 GTSNPN and CDR2 SVGIG come from the germline V gene (reference sequence).

This clone turned up a few times. This rearrangement joins TRBV21-1 to TRBJ1-5; the table's TRBD1 call for D was not verified on the DNA. TRBV21-1 is an annotated pseudogene. The CDR3 is 15 residues long. CDR3 bases: TGTGCCAGCAGCTGGGGACAGTATAGCAATCAGCCCCAGCATTTT. Translated, it gives CASSWGQYSNQPQHF.

This clone was recorded only once. The rearrangement uses TRBV6-5 and TRBJ2-7; perhaps TRBD2 as D (5 bases). Germline V gene sequence: CDR1 MNHEY, CDR2 SVGAGI. With 6 bases removed from V and 0 bases from J, the gap between germline ends came to 12 bases. The CDR3 sequence is 14 residues long. The CDR3 loop reads CASRDYSGSYEQYF. The CDR3 DNA reads as TGTGCCAGCAGAGACTACAGCGGCTCCTACGAGCAGTACTTC.